The 20 T cell receptor beta chains listed next were all sequenced from one sample in a study of T cell responses to AZD1222 COVID-19 vaccine. Method: immunoSEQ multiplex PCR; TCRdb's copy keeps in-frame clones and lacks some. The sample includes 100,000 to 140,000 clones, nearly 90% seen only once; the top ten take around 5%. The source material was peripheral blood, sampled 28 days after the second AZD1222 dose. The receptors come from an adult who received the AZD1222 COVID-19 vaccine.

The rearrangement uses TRBV28 and TRBJ1-5; possibly TRBD1 for D (5 bases). The CDR3 is 16 amino acids. CDR1 MDHEN and CDR2 SYDVKM come from the germline V gene. V was clipped by 3 bases and J by 6 bases, with 18 bases between them. The CDR3 loop is CASSLLEAGGTQPQHF. In DNA form, the CDR3 reads TGTGCCAGCAGTTTGTTGGAAGCGGGGGGGACTCAGCCCCAGCATTTT.

This clone has only one observation. The chain joins TRBV30 to TRBJ1-1; D unclear. This CDR3 has 12 residues. Germline-derived CDR1 and CDR2 are GTSNPN and SVGIG (reference sequence). V lost 3 bases to trimming and J lost 3 bases, with 8 bases between them. The CDR3 loop reads CAWRRDYTEAFF. CDR3 in DNA: TGTGCCTGGAGGCGGGATTACACTGAAGCTTTCTTT.

This chain links TRBV10-3 with TRBJ2-5; no definite D call. Trimming removed 4 bases from V and 1 base from J, with 7 bases in between. Germline V gene sequence: CDR1 ENHRY, CDR2 SYGVKD. CDR3 length: 13 amino acids. The CDR3 here is CAISGSAQETQYF. In nucleotides, the CDR3 is TGTGCCATCAGTGGGTCGGCCCAAGAGACCCAGTACTTC.

The gene calls are TRBV19 and TRBJ1-2; the match to TRBD1 covers 7 bases. CDR3 length equals 14 residues. J lost 2 bases, V lost 6 bases, and 6 bases had no gene match. Germline values: CDR1 LNHDA, CDR2 SQIVND (reference sequence). This chain's CDR3 is CASSLMTGNYGYTF. The CDR3 DNA is TGTGCCAGTAGCCTTATGACAGGGAACTATGGCTACACCTTC.

The genes are TRBV5-6 and TRBJ2-5, with D tentatively TRBD2 (5 bases). V was clipped by 7 bases and J by 8 bases, with 18 bases between them. Germline CDR1 and CDR2: SGHDT and YYEEEE. This CDR3 is built from 13 residues. The CDR3 here is CASSKSGSQTQYF. DNA for the CDR3: TGTGCCAGCTCTAAGTCGGGATCCCAAACCCAGTACTTC.

The chain couples TRBV4-3 to TRBJ1-1; D perhaps matches TRBD1 (5 bases). The germline V and J ends were trimmed by 4 bases and 1 base, with 10 bases remaining between them. Germline V gene sequence: CDR1 LGHNA, CDR2 YSLEER. This CDR3 contains 14 residues. CDR3 sequence: CASSRWGSNTEAFF. The CDR3 coding sequence is TGCGCCAGCAGCCGCTGGGGCTCGAACACTGAAGCTTTCTTT.

The chain uses TRBV7-9 and TRBJ2-1; TRBD2 agrees at 8 bases. V shed 4 bases and J 4 bases; nucleotides not matched to a gene: 6. This CDR3 is 15 amino acids long. Germline-derived CDR1 and CDR2 are SEHNR and FQNEAQ (reference sequence). The CDR3 is CASSSKLAAYNEQFF. CDR3 nucleotides: TGTGCCAGCAGCTCGAAACTAGCGGCGTACAATGAGCAGTTCTTC.

V usage is TRBV11-2 and J usage is TRBJ1-2; 7 bases fit TRBD1. The CDR3 totals 16 residues. V lost 0 bases and J lost 6; bases outside the gene matches: 10. The V gene's germline CDR1 is SGHAT and CDR2 FQNNGV. The CDR3 is CASSLDSGRGRDGYTF. The DNA of the CDR3 is TGTGCCAGCAGCTTAGATTCCGGCAGGGGGAGGGATGGCTACACCTTC. Full variable domain (outside the CDR3, taken from reference TRBV11-2 and TRBJ1-2): EAGVAQSPRYKIIEKRQSVAFWCNPISGHATLYWYQQILGQGPKLLIQFQNNGVVDDSQLPKDRFSAERLKGVDSTLKIQPAKLEDSAVYLCASSLDSGRGRDGYTFGSGTRLTVV.

The chain has TRBV7-6 and TRBJ2-7; 7 positions agree with TRBD2. The CDR3 has 13 residues. Germline V gene lookup returns CDR1 SGHVS and CDR2 FNYEAQ. V shed 1 base, J shed 5 bases, and the junction held 2 bases outside the gene matches. DNA of the CDR3: TGTGCCAGCAGCTTAGGGGGGGGAGACGAGCAGTACTTC. This translates into CASSLGGGDEQYF.

This clone was detected a few times. The V gene is TRBV7-2, the J gene TRBJ2-7; D gene unclear. The CDR3 extends over 14 amino acids. With 5 bases removed from V and 2 bases from J, the gap between germline ends came to 13 bases. Looked up from germline, CDR1 is SGHTA and CDR2 is FQGNSA. As DNA, the CDR3 is TGTGCCAGCAGCCCTGGTCAGACGCCCTACGAGCAGTACTTC. Translating gives CASSPGQTPYEQYF. Together with reference TRBV7-2 and TRBJ2-7, the CDR3 gives the full variable domain: GAGVSQSPSNKVTEKGKDVELRCDPISGHTALYWYRQSLGQGLEFLIYFQGNSAPDKSGLPSDRFSAERTGGSVSTLTIQRTQQEDSAVYLCASSPGQTPYEQYFGPGTRLTVT.

The V and J genes are TRBV7-9 and TRBJ2-2; D unclear. The CDR3 runs to 13 residues. The V gene lost 1 base and the J gene lost 6 bases, with 6 bases spanning the gap. CDR1 is SEHNR and CDR2 is FQNEAQ in the germline V gene (reference sequence). The CDR3 loop is CASSLVVPGELFF. The CDR3, as DNA: TGTGCCAGCAGCTTAGTTGTCCCCGGGGAGCTGTTTTTT.

The rearrangement joins TRBV10-3 to TRBJ2-2; D assignment may be TRBD1 or TRBD2 (5 bases each). CDR1 is ENHRY and CDR2 is SYGVKD in the germline V gene. The CDR3 extends over 15 amino acids. V was shortened by 11 bases and J by 3 bases, with 19 bases between the two germline ends. The CDR3 is CASREGQGHTGELFF. CDR3 bases: TGTGCCTCTCGCGAGGGGCAGGGTCACACCGGGGAGCTGTTTTTT.

The gene calls are TRBV28 and TRBJ1-5, with TRBD1 matching over 8 bases. The CDR3 is 15 amino acids. CDR1 and CDR2 from the germline V gene are MDHEN and SYDVKM. Losses at the gene ends were 4 bases for V and 7 bases for J; bases not matched to a gene: 9. The CDR3 DNA sequence: TGTGCCAGCAGTTCCGCCGGGACAGGCGGCCAGCCCCAGCATTTT. Amino acids: CASSSAGTGGQPQHF.

This clone was seen more than once but under ten times. CDR3 amino acids: CASSFASGGLSYNEQFF. DNA of the CDR3: TGTGCCAGCAGCTTCGCTAGCGGGGGTCTCTCCTACAATGAGCAGTTCTTC. The gene calls are TRBV7-2 and TRBJ2-1, with 10 bases matching TRBD2. The CDR3 is made up of 17 amino acids. With 3 bases clipped from V and 0 bases from J, the junction kept 5 bases outside the gene matches. Germline lookup yields CDR1 SGHTA and CDR2 FQGNSA.

This clone was found once. The CDR3: CASSLVVGGPSYEQYF. CDR3 in DNA: TGCGCCAGCAGCTTGGTCGTGGGCGGTCCCTCCTACGAGCAGTACTTC. The chain has TRBV5-1 and TRBJ2-7, with D unclear. The ends were cut back, 0 bases at V and 0 bases at J, with 13 bases in the middle. There are 16 residues in the CDR3. The germline gives CDR1 SGHRS, CDR2 YFSETQ.

V usage is TRBV27 and J usage is TRBJ2-3, with 7 bases lining up with TRBD2. CDR3 length equals 16 residues. Looked up from germline, CDR1 is MNHEY and CDR2 is SMNVEV (reference sequence). V gave up 1 base and J gave up 1 base; unmatched junction bases: 5. Here the CDR3 reads CASSLFSSGGTDTQYF. Written as DNA, the CDR3 is TGTGCCAGCAGTTTATTTTCTAGCGGAGGCACAGATACGCAGTATTTT.

V is TRBV19 and J is TRBJ1-2; possible D gene TRBD1, 6 bases. Germline V CDR1 and CDR2: LNHDA, SQIVND (reference sequence). The CDR3 runs to 16 residues. Trimming cost V 1 base and J 0 bases, with 12 bases left between them. CDR3 sequence: CASSIAMTGTNYGYTF. The CDR3 region has the DNA TGTGCCAGTAGTATAGCGATGACAGGCACTAACTATGGCTACACCTTC.

The chain recombines TRBV6-5 with TRBJ1-1; a possible D gene is TRBD1 (5 bases). Per germline, CDR1 MNHEY and CDR2 SVGAGI. The CDR3 covers 16 residues. Trimming pared 2 bases from V and 4 bases from J, leaving 17 bases between. As DNA, the CDR3 is TGTGCCAGCAGTTACGACGCAGGGAGGAGAGGCACTGAAGCTTTCTTT. Protein: CASSYDAGRRGTEAFF.

J is TRBJ1-1 and V is TRBV2; the match to TRBD1 covers 7 bases. Germline V gives CDR1 SNHLY, CDR2 FYNNEI. The CDR3 contains 15 residues. The trim removed 3 bases at V and 1 base at J, leaving 5 bases unmatched. The CDR3: CASSDAGTANTEAFF. The CDR3 coding sequence is TGTGCCAGCAGTGATGCCGGGACAGCGAACACTGAAGCTTTCTTT.

This clone turned up a few times. The V and J genes are TRBV2 and TRBJ2-7, with a weak D call TRBD2 (5 bases). Germline V gives CDR1 SNHLY, CDR2 FYNNEI. This CDR3 comprises 16 residues. V lost 3 bases to trimming and J lost 4 bases, with 19 bases between them. For the CDR3, the DNA is TGTGCCAGCAGTGACGTGACTACCGGAACAACTTACGAGCAGTACTTC. Protein product: CASSDVTTGTTYEQYF.